These T cell receptor beta chains were read from a single sample in a study of beta chain features in type 1 diabetes. TCRdb's copy holds only in-frame clones and misses some; the assay was immunoSEQ multiplex PCR. Here the sample spans some 220,000 clones, about a tenth being singletons. The sample comprised central memory CD4+ T cells from blood. The receptors were gathered from a man younger than 35 in good health. Both conserved end residues are part of each CDR3. A D gene is named only where the DNA matches it firmly. Clone sizes are given selectively: once, few, many, or a class where the clone is expanded.

TGTGCCAGCAGCTTAAGACCCTACGAGCAGTACTTC,CASSLRPYEQYF,12,TRBV7-6,TRBJ2-7,NA,few
TGTGCCTGGAGTGTAGTCACTGCCACGGGGACACCCCTCCACTTT,CAWSVVTATGTPLHF,15,TRBV30,TRBJ1-6,NA,NA
TGTGCCAGCAGGCCGTCCCCCGGTGAGCAGTTCTTC,CASRPSPGEQFF,12,TRBV6-5,TRBJ2-1,NA,NA
TGTGCCAGCAGGGGCACAGGGAACCAGCCCCAGCATTTT,CASRGTGNQPQHF,13,TRBV6-1,TRBJ1-5,NA,few
TGTGCCAGCAGCTCGATGCTGACTAGCGGGAGGGGAAAGCAGTTCTTC,CASSSMLTSGRGKQFF,16,TRBV11-2,TRBJ2-1,TRBD2,NA
TGTGCCAGTAGTATAGATCTGGCGGGAGGGCCGCGGAATGAGCAGTTCTTC,CASSIDLAGGPRNEQFF,17,TRBV19,TRBJ2-1,TRBD2,few
TGTGCCACCAAGGGGCGAATGAACACTGAAGCTTTCTTT,CATKGRMNTEAFF,13,TRBV7-8,TRBJ1-1,NA,few
TGCGCCAGCAGCTTGGAACCGTCTGGGCGGCCTAATGAAAAACTGTTTTTT,CASSLEPSGRPNEKLFF,17,TRBV5-1,TRBJ1-4,NA,few
TGCGCCAGCAGCCAAGCGGCACCGGGCCTGACCGGGGAGCTGTTTTTT,CASSQAAPGLTGELFF,16,TRBV4-3,TRBJ2-2,NA,few
TGTGCCAGCAGCAGGGAGAGGGACACTGAAGCTTTCTTT,CASSRERDTEAFF,13,TRBV7-3,TRBJ1-1,NA,many
TGTGCCAGCAGCTGGACTAGCGGGAAAAATGAGCAGTTCTTC,CASSWTSGKNEQFF,14,TRBV7-2,TRBJ2-1,TRBD2,many
TGTGCCAGCAGTGCAAGCGGGAGAGGCACCGGGGAGCTGTTTTTT,CASSASGRGTGELFF,15,TRBV7-2,TRBJ2-2,TRBD2,NA
TGTGCCAGCAGTACTGGACCATACAATGAGCAGTTCTTC,CASSTGPYNEQFF,13,TRBV11-2,TRBJ2-1,NA,NA
TGTGCCAGCAGTTCTAGCGGGAGGGCCCTCAATGAGCAGTTCTTC,CASSSSGRALNEQFF,15,TRBV7-2,TRBJ2-1,TRBD2,few
TGTGCCAGCAGCCTATGGGTCGCCCAGGGGAATGAGCAGTTCTTC,CASSLWVAQGNEQFF,15,TRBV7-2,TRBJ2-1,NA,NA
TGTGCCAGCACCAAGGGACGGATGAACACTGAAGCTTTCTTT,CASTKGRMNTEAFF,14,TRBV28,TRBJ1-1,NA,once
TGTGCCAGCAGCTTTTACCAGGGGACTTTGGCTGAGCAGTTCTTC,CASSFYQGTLAEQFF,15,TRBV7-2,TRBJ2-1,NA,few